This entry lists 23 T cell receptor beta chains sequenced from one sample in a study of blood T cell repertoires in COVID-19. Using immunoSEQ multiplex PCR, the repertoire was profiled, and TCRdb retains in-frame clones only, with some absent. This sample has approximately 60,000 clones, with roughly four fifths found just once. The specimen sequenced was peripheral blood. The source is a woman over 75 with acute or convalescent COVID-19.

The chain uses TRBV3-1 (or the pseudogene TRBV3-2) and TRBJ2-1; D gene unclear. The CDR3 spans 13 residues. Germline CDR1 is LGHDT and CDR2 is YNNKEL (reference sequence). Trimming removed 4 bases from V and 0 bases from J, with 4 bases in between. CDR3 nucleotides: TGTGCCAGCAGCCCGGGCTCCTACAATGAGCAGTTCTTC. Its translation is CASSPGSYNEQFF.

This rearrangement joins TRBV7-8 to TRBJ1-3, with D possibly matching TRBD1 (5 bases). Germline V lookup: CDR1 SGHVS, CDR2 FQNEAQ. V dropped 5 bases and J dropped 5 bases, with 7 bases sitting between them. The CDR3 runs 12 residues. The CDR3 region has the DNA TGTGCCAGCAGCGGGGCAAGAAACACCATATATTTT. Amino acid sequence: CASSGARNTIYF.

The rearrangement joins TRBV2 to TRBJ1-2; 8 positions agree with TRBD1. The germline V gene has CDR1 SNHLY and CDR2 FYNNEI. This CDR3 contains 12 residues. The junction had 4 bases not matched to a gene; V was cut back by 1 base and J by 12 bases. In DNA form, the CDR3 reads TGTGCCAGCAGTGAAGGCAGGGGGCGACACACCTTC. Translation gives CASSEGRGRHTF.

The chain joins TRBV5-1 to TRBJ2-3; possible D gene TRBD2, 6 bases. The ends were cut back, 4 bases at V and 4 bases at J, with 19 bases in the middle. The CDR3 loop spans 16 amino acids. The germline CDR1 and CDR2 sequences are SGHRS and YFSETQ. CDR3 sequence reads: CASSVNPLARPDTQYF. As DNA, the CDR3 is TGCGCCAGCAGCGTGAACCCACTAGCACGACCAGATACGCAGTATTTT.

This clone was counted a few times. V is TRBV4-1 and J is TRBJ1-1; 9 positions agree with TRBD1. V gave up 2 bases and J gave up 8 bases; unmatched junction bases: 3. Germline V gene sequence: CDR1 MGHRA, CDR2 YSYEKL. This CDR3 spans 13 amino acids. The chain's CDR3 is CASSQNRGLEAFF. In DNA, the CDR3 is TGCGCCAGCAGCCAAAACAGGGGGCTCGAAGCTTTCTTT.

The chain has TRBV7-9 and TRBJ1-1; 7 nucleotides align to TRBD1. This CDR3 is built from 15 residues. Germline assignment: CDR1 SEHNR and CDR2 FQNEAQ (reference sequence). The V gene end was trimmed by 5 bases and the J gene end by 4 bases; junction bases not matched to a gene: 10. Written as DNA, the CDR3 is TGTGCCAGCAGCCCCCCCGGGCGGACAGGCACTGAAGCTTTCTTT. It specifies CASSPPGRTGTEAFF. The full variable domain, rest sourced from reference TRBV7-9 and TRBJ1-1, is DTGVSQNPRHKITKRGQNVTFRCDPISEHNRLYWYRQTLGQGPEFLTYFQNEAQLEKSRLLSDRFSAERPKGSFSTLEIQRTEQGDSAMYLCASSPPGRTGTEAFFGQGTRLTVV.

V usage is TRBV2 and J usage is TRBJ2-3; D ambiguous. Trimming took off 8 bases at V and 2 bases at J, with 11 bases between the two ends. Germline loops: CDR1 SNHLY, CDR2 FYNNEI. The CDR3 runs to 13 residues. DNA for the CDR3: TGTGCCAGCGGGCAGTTTACCACAGATACGCAGTATTTT. It codes for CASGQFTTDTQYF.

The rearrangement uses TRBV7-9 and TRBJ2-1; 8 bases match TRBD2. The CDR3 runs to 14 residues. The V and J ends lost 8 bases and 3 bases, in that order; junction bases with no gene match: 6. Germline CDR1 and CDR2: SEHNR and FQNEAQ (reference sequence). The CDR3 DNA sequence: TGTGCCAGCGTTACTAGCGGAAACTACAATGAGCAGTTCTTC. Its translation is CASVTSGNYNEQFF.

The chain combines TRBV10-2 with TRBJ1-2; TRBD1 aligns across 7 bases. The germline CDR1 and CDR2 sequences are WSHSY and SAAADI. This CDR3 has 14 amino acids. After removal of 7 bases from V and 0 bases from J, the junction contained 5 bases not matched to a gene. Here the CDR3 DNA reads TGCGCCAGCACCCAACAGGGGACTAACTATGGCTACACCTTC. Its protein is CASTQQGTNYGYTF.

The V call is TRBV7-9, the J call TRBJ2-7; 8 positions match TRBD1. The CDR3 runs 14 residues. Germline CDR1 and CDR2: SEHNR and FQNEAQ (reference sequence). The V segment lost 5 bases and the J segment 2 bases; nucleotides outside the gene matches: 5. CDR3 sequence reads: CASSPQGVPYEQYF. CDR3 nucleotide sequence: TGTGCCAGCAGCCCACAGGGGGTCCCCTACGAGCAGTACTTC.

The chain has TRBV19 and TRBJ1-6; D gene uncertain. Germline CDR1 reads LNHDA; CDR2 reads SQIVND (reference sequence). The CDR3 contains 16 residues. V lost 4 bases and J 4 bases, leaving 14 bases between the germline ends. CDR3 DNA sequence: TGTGCCAGTAGTACTAGCCGGAAACGATATAATTCACCCCTCCACTTT. Translation: CASSTSRKRYNSPLHF.

The rearrangement joins TRBV27 to TRBJ2-5, with a tentative D call TRBD2 (6 bases). Germline CDR1 reads MNHEY; CDR2 reads SMNVEV (reference sequence). The V end lost 0 bases, the J end lost 0 bases, and 8 bases lay between the germline ends. The CDR3 covers 15 residues. The CDR3 nucleotides are TGTGCCAGCAGTTTATCTCGGGGGAACCAAGAGACCCAGTACTTC. Amino acid sequence: CASSLSRGNQETQYF.

CDR3 residues: CASSIGLAGGSAVEQFF. As DNA, the CDR3 is TGCGCCAGCAGCATCGGACTAGCGGGGGGAAGTGCAGTTGAGCAGTTCTTC. The rearrangement links TRBV4-1 to TRBJ2-1; 14 bases agree with TRBD2. Germline CDR1 reads MGHRA; CDR2 reads YSYEKL. The length of the CDR3 is 17 residues. The V segment lost 5 bases and the J segment 9 bases; nucleotides outside the gene matches: 12.

The chain carries TRBV24-1 and TRBJ2-1; maybe TRBD2 (7 bases). Germline V gene lookup returns CDR1 KGHDR and CDR2 SFDVKD. Trimming cost V 3 bases and J 0 bases, with 23 bases left between them. This CDR3 comprises 20 residues. This CDR3 reads CATSDGGGGPISLSYNEQFF. The DNA of the CDR3 is TGTGCCACCAGTGATGGGGGCGGGGGACCTATTTCCCTCTCCTACAATGAGCAGTTCTTC.

The chain couples TRBV3-1 (or the pseudogene TRBV3-2) to TRBJ1-6; 10 bases are shared with TRBD1. The trim removed 4 bases at V and 9 bases at J, leaving 6 bases unmatched. Germline V CDR1 and CDR2: LGHDT, YNNKEL (reference sequence). The CDR3 sequence is 15 residues long. CDR3 nucleotides: TGTGCCAGCAGCCTCGCGGGACAGGGGACTTCACCCCTCCACTTT. Encoded protein: CASSLAGQGTSPLHF.

The genes are TRBV28 and TRBJ1-4; tentatively, D is TRBD1 (6 bases). Germline CDR1 MDHEN, CDR2 SYDVKM. This CDR3 spans 16 amino acids. V lost 7 bases and J lost 7, with 22 bases in between. The CDR3 coding sequence is TGTGCCAGCACCCCGGGGGGAGGGGGGCGCCTTGAAAAACTGTTTTTT. Its translation is CASTPGGGGRLEKLFF.

The genes are TRBV4-1 and TRBJ2-7; 14 bases map to TRBD2. V lost 4 bases to trimming and J lost 4 bases; unmatched junction nucleotides: 9. Per germline, CDR1 MGHRA and CDR2 YSYEKL. There are 17 residues in the CDR3. Here the CDR3 reads CASSPWTSGGSGYEQYF. The CDR3 DNA is TGCGCCAGCAGCCCCTGGACTAGCGGGGGGTCCGGGTACGAGCAGTACTTC.

The chain joins TRBV2 to TRBJ2-5; 7 positions agree with TRBD1. J was trimmed by 4 bases and V by 5 bases; bases with no gene match: 1. The CDR3 extends over 12 amino acids. Germline loops: CDR1 SNHLY, CDR2 FYNNEI. CDR3 sequence: CASSNRGETQYF. Written as DNA, the CDR3 is TGTGCCAGCAGTAACAGGGGAGAGACCCAGTACTTC.

The V and J genes are TRBV6-6 and TRBJ1-1; D unresolved. This CDR3 has 14 amino acids. The germline V gene has CDR1 MNHNY and CDR2 SVGAGI (reference sequence). Trimming pared 2 bases from V and 2 bases from J, leaving 9 bases between. CDR3 coding DNA: TGTGCCAGCAGTTACGGACGGGGTAACACTGAAGCTTTCTTT. It specifies CASSYGRGNTEAFF.

The chain uses TRBV2 and TRBJ2-2; 7 nucleotides align to TRBD2. Germline CDR1 SNHLY, CDR2 FYNNEI. This CDR3 contains 16 residues. V was pared by 3 bases and J by 1 base, with 5 bases of the junction left unmatched. CDR3 sequence: CASSDRAGWNTGELFF. The CDR3 DNA reads as TGTGCCAGCAGTGATCGAGCGGGGTGGAACACCGGGGAGCTGTTTTTT.

The V call is TRBV24-1, the J call TRBJ2-5; D might be TRBD2 (6 bases). V dropped 1 base and J dropped 5 bases, with 16 bases sitting between them. CDR3 length equals 16 residues. Germline V gene data show CDR1 as KGHDR and CDR2 as SFDVKD. CDR3 residues: CATSDFLWGVGETQYF. The CDR3 DNA follows: TGTGCCACCAGTGATTTCCTCTGGGGGGTTGGTGAGACCCAGTACTTC.

The J gene is TRBJ2-5, the V gene TRBV6-5; 7 bases agree with TRBD1. This CDR3 has 15 residues. Trimming at V came to 7 bases and at J to 7 bases, leaving 15 bases not matched to a gene. Germline assignment: CDR1 MNHEY and CDR2 SVGAGI. The CDR3 DNA reads as TGTGCCAGCACCCTAGGGGGCCTCGAAGGGGGGACCCAGTACTTC. It is translated as CASTLGGLEGGTQYF.

This chain connects TRBV2 to TRBJ2-3, with TRBD1 matching over 10 bases. The CDR3 totals 15 residues. Trimming took 6 bases from V and 3 from J; bases not matched to a gene: 6. The germline CDR1 and CDR2 sequences are SNHLY and FYNNEI. The CDR3 region is CASSAGQGKTDTQYF. The CDR3 region has the DNA TGTGCCAGCAGCGCGGGACAGGGGAAAACAGATACGCAGTATTTT.